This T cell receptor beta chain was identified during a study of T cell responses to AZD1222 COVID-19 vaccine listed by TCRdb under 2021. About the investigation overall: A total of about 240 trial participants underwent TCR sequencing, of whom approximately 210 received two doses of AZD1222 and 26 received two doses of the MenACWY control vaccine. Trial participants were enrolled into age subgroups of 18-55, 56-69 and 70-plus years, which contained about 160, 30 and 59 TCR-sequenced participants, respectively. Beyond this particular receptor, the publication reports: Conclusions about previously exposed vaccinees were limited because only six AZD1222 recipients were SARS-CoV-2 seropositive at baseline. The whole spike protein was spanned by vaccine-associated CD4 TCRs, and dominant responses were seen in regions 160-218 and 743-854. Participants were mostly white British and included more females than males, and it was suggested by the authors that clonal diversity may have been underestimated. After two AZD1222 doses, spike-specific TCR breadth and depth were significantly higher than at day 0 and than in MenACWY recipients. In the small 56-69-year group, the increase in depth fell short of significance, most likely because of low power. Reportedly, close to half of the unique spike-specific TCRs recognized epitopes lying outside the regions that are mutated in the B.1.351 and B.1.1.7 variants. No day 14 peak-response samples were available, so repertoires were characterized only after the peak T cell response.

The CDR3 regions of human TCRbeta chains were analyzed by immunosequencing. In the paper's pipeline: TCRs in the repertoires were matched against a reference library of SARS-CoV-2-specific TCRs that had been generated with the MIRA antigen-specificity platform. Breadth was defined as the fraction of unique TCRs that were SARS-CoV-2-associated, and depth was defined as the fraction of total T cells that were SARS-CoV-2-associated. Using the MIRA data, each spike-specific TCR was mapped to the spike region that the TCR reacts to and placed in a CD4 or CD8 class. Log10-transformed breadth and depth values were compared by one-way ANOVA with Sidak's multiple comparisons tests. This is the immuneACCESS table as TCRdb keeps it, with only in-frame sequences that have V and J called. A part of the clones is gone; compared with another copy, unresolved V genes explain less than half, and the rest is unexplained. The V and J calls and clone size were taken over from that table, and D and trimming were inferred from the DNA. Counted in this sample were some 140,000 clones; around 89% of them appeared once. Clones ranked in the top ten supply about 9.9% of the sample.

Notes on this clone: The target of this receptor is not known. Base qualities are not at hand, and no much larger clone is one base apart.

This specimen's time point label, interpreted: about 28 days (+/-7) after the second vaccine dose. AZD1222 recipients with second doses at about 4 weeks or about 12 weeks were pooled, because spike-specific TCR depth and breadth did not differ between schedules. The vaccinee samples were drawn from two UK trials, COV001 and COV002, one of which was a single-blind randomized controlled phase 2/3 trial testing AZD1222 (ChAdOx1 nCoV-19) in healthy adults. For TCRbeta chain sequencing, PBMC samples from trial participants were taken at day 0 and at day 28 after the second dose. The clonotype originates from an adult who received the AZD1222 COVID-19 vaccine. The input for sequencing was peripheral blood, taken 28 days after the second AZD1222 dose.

CDR3 sequence: CASGRNSPLHF. Read as DNA, the sequence is TGTGCCAGCGGACGGAATTCACCCCTCCACTTT. The chain is encoded by TRBV27 joined to TRBJ1-6, with the D gene uncertain. The CDR3, from cysteine to phenylalanine, totals 11 residues. Kept here is only the CDR3 DNA, which spans 33 bases and is read in frame from base 1. Cut back by 8 bases and 7 bases, the V and J ends lie 6 bases apart. For CDR1 and CDR2, the germline V gene (reference sequence) lists MNHEY and SMNVEV.